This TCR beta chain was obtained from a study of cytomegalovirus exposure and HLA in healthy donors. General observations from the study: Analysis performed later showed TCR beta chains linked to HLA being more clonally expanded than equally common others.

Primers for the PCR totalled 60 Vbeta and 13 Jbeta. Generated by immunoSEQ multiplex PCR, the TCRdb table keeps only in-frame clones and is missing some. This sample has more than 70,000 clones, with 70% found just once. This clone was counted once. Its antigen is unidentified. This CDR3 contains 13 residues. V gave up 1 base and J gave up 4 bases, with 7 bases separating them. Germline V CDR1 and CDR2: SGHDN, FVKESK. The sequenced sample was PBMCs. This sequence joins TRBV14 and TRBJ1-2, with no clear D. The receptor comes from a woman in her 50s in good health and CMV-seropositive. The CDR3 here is CASSQGQVYGYTF. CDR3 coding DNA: TGTGCCAGCAGCCAAGGGCAGGTCTATGGCTACACCTTC.